Given below is one T cell receptor beta chain in context. Its antigen is currently unknown. Graft tissue was processed to release intraepithelial and lamina propria lymphocytes. The source of the sample is a study of graft-versus-host responses after intestinal transplantation. Across the study: Each recipient received a multivisceral, liver-intestinal, or isolated intestinal graft. Every one of the recipients received anti-thymocyte globulin induction and afterwards took tacrolimus and steroids for approximately 3 years. Study observations and caveats: Across patients carrying graft-donor T cell macrochimerism, allografts held high graft-versus-host to host-versus-graft clonal ratios. GvH clones appeared in recipient marrow, some first in ileum or blood.

Libraries were prepared by immunoSEQ multiplex PCR; TCRdb keeps only in-frame clonotypes and omits some of them. The sample includes around 18,000 clones, approximately 82% seen only once; the top ten take about 6.1%. J was trimmed by 7 bases and V by 5 bases; bases with no gene match: 8. This CDR3 spans 14 amino acids. The V gene's germline CDR1 is KGHSH and CDR2 LQKENI. The gene calls are TRBV18 and TRBJ2-1; 7 bases match TRBD2. The sample was ileum tissue, taken 17 days after transplant. The clonotype originates from a human patient who received an intestinal transplant, so some T cells may come from the graft donor. CDR3 bases: TGTGCCAGCTCATTCGGCGGGGGAGGAAATGAGCAGTTCTTC. This sequence encodes CASSFGGGGNEQFF.